These 4 T cell receptor beta chains share one sample of origin, sequenced in a study of blood T cell repertoires in COVID-19. Assay used: immunoSEQ multiplex PCR; TCRdb lists only in-frame clones, some missing. The data contain over 75,000 clones, around 81% of them singletons. Sequencing input: peripheral blood. The receptors shown here come from a man over 45 who had recovered from COVID-19.

Concerning this clone itself: The sample carries other DNA sequences with the same CDR3. The chain carries TRBV9 and TRBJ1-2; D is ambiguous. V gave up 0 bases and J gave up 3 bases, with 6 bases separating them. This CDR3 contains 13 residues. Germline lookup yields CDR1 SGDLS and CDR2 YYNGEE. CDR3 sequence reads: CASSVGQDYGYTF. CDR3 coding DNA: TGTGCCAGCAGCGTAGGGCAGGACTATGGCTACACCTTC.

V is TRBV5-4 and J is TRBJ2-7; a weak D match, TRBD2 (6 bases). Germline V gives CDR1 SGHNT, CDR2 YYREEE (reference sequence). Trimming left V 6 bases short and J 1 base short, with 17 bases between. The CDR3 contains 15 residues. CDR3 coding DNA: TGTGCCAGCACATTTTCCGGGACTGGATCCTACGAGCAGTACTTC. It specifies CASTFSGTGSYEQYF.

Only one count was recorded for this clone. V usage is TRBV3-1 (or the pseudogene TRBV3-2) and J usage is TRBJ1-1, with TRBD1 matching over 7 bases. The V gene end was trimmed by 4 bases and the J gene end by 5 bases; junction bases not matched to a gene: 7. The CDR3 contains 14 residues. CDR1 LGHDT and CDR2 YNNKEL come from the germline V gene (reference sequence). CDR3 amino acids: CASSLKTGSTEAFF. CDR3 in DNA: TGTGCCAGCAGCCTTAAGACAGGGTCTACTGAAGCTTTCTTT.

The rearrangement uses TRBV11-3 and TRBJ2-1; TRBD2 matches at 16 bases. Looked up from germline, CDR1 is SGHNT and CDR2 is YENEEA. The V gene end was trimmed by 5 bases and the J gene end by 8 bases; junction bases not matched to a gene: 6. CDR3 length: 16 residues. The CDR3 spells CASSRGTSGRADEQFF. CDR3 nucleotide sequence: TGTGCCAGCAGCCGCGGGACTAGCGGGAGGGCCGATGAGCAGTTCTTC.